These T cell receptor beta chains were read from a single sample in a study of cytotoxic CD8 clonotypes in ibrutinib-treated CLL. Data came from immunoSEQ multiplex PCR; TCRdb stores just in-frame clones and leaves some out. The sample includes approximately 320,000 clones, over 60% of them seen just once. The sample here was PBMCs, taken after 36 months of ibrutinib treatment. These receptors all stem from a human donor with chronic lymphocytic leukemia. Each CDR3 is given with its conserved first and last residue. D genes are given only for firm matches. Rows give clone size only sometimes, using once, few, many, or a class for an expanded clone.

TGTGCCAGCAGCCCCCATCTCGGCCCAAACACTGAAGCTTTCTTT	CASSPHLGPNTEAFF	.	TRBV5-6	TRBJ1-1	.
TGCGCCAGCAGCCCGGGACTAGCAAACACAGATACGCAGTATTTT	CASSPGLANTDTQYF	TRBD2	TRBV5-1	TRBJ2-3	once
TGTGCCAGCAGTGAATTTTGGGGCGGTGAGACCCAGTACTTC	CASSEFWGGETQYF	.	TRBV6-1	TRBJ2-5	.
TGTGCCAGTAGTATTGACACCGGGGAGCTGTTTTTT	CASSIDTGELFF	.	TRBV19	TRBJ2-2	few
TGTGCCAGCTCAAAGACTAGCGGGACGGGGGAGACCCAGTACTTC	CASSKTSGTGETQYF	TRBD2	TRBV18	TRBJ2-5	.
TGTGCCACCAGCAGAGTTTCCCCAGGGATGGGAGAGACCCAGTACTTC	CATSRVSPGMGETQYF	.	TRBV15	TRBJ2-5	.
TGCGCCAGCAGCTTGGCCATGGAGACCCAGTACTTC	CASSLAMETQYF	.	TRBV5-1	TRBJ2-5	many
TGCGCCAGCAGCTTGGGCGGGAGCGGCTCCTACGAGCAGTACTTC	CASSLGGSGSYEQYF	TRBD2	TRBV5-1	TRBJ2-7	.
TGCAGCGTTGAGGTGGGAGAGGCAGATACGCAGTATTTT	CSVEVGEADTQYF	.	TRBV29-1	TRBJ2-3	.
TGTGCCAGCAGCTTGAACGGGGCCGGGGAAAAACTGTTTTTT	CASSLNGAGEKLFF	.	TRBV5-6	TRBJ1-4	.
TGTGCCTCTACGAGTACTCCGGGACACCCTACTAACTATGGCTACACCTTC	CASTSTPGHPTNYGYTF	.	TRBV10-3	TRBJ1-2	.